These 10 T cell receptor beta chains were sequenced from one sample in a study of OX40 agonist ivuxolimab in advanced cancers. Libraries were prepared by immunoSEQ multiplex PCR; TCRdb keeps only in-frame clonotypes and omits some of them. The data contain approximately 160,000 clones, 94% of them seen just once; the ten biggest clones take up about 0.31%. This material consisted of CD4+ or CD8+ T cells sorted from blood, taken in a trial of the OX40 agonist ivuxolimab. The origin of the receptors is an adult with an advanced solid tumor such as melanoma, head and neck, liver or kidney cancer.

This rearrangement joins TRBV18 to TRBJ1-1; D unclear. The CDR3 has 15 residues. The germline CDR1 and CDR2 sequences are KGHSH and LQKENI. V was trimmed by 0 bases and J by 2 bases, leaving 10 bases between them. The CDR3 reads CASSPPGQANTEAFF. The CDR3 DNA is TGTGCCAGCTCACCACCGGGCCAGGCCAACACTGAAGCTTTCTTT.

For the CDR3, the DNA is TGCGCCAGCAACTACCTCCAGGGGGCAGTCGACGAGCAGTACTTC. As protein: CASNYLQGAVDEQYF. The rearrangement uses TRBV5-1 and TRBJ2-7, with TRBD1 matching 8 bases. V dropped 6 bases and J dropped 5; count of bases not matched to a gene: 13. Per the germline V gene, CDR1 is SGHRS and CDR2 is YFSETQ. The CDR3 has 15 amino acids.

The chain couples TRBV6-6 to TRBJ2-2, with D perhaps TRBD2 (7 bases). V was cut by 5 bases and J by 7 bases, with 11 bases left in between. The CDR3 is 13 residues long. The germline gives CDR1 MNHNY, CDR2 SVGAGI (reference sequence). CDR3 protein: CASSTGGGGELFF. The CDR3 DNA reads TGTGCCAGCAGTACGGGGGGCGGCGGGGAGCTGTTTTTT.

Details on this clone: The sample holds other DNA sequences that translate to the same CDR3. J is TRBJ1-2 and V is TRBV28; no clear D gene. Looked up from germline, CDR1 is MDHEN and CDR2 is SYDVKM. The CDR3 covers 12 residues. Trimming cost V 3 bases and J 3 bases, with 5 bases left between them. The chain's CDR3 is CASSLGYYGYTF. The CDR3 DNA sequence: TGTGCCAGCAGTTTGGGGTACTATGGCTACACCTTC.

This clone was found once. The CDR3 sequence is CASSQGSQGLFDSPLHF. For the CDR3, the DNA is TGTGCCAGCAGCCAAGGGTCCCAGGGACTATTTGATTCACCCCTCCACTTT. This chain links TRBV7-2 with TRBJ1-6, with D perhaps matching TRBD1 (5 bases). V shed 5 bases and J shed 8 bases, with 22 bases lying between them. Germline V CDR1 and CDR2: SGHTA, FQGNSA. The CDR3 length is 17 residues.

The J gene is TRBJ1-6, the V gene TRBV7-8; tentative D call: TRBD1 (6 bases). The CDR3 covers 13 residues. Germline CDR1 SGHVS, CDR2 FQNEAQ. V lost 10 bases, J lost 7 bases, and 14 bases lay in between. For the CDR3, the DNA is TGTGCCATCTCACCAGGGGACAATTCACCCCTCCACTTT. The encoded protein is CAISPGDNSPLHF.

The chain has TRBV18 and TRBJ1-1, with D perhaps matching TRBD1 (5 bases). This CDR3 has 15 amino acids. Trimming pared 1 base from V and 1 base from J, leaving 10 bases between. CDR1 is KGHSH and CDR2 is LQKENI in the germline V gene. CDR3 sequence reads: CASSPRGDGNTEAFF. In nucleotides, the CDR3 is TGTGCCAGCTCACCACGGGGGGACGGGAACACTGAAGCTTTCTTT.

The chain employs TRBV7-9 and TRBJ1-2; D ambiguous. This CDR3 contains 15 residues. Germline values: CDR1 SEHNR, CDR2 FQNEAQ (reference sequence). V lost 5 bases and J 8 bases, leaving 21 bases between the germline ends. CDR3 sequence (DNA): TGTGCCAGCAGCCCCCGAGTTGGGCAAGGCAGGGGCTACACCTTC. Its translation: CASSPRVGQGRGYTF. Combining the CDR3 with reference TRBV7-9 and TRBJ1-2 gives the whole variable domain DTGVSQNPRHKITKRGQNVTFRCDPISEHNRLYWYRQTLGQGPEFLTYFQNEAQLEKSRLLSDRFSAERPKGSFSTLEIQRTEQGDSAMYLCASSPRVGQGRGYTFGSGTRLTVV.

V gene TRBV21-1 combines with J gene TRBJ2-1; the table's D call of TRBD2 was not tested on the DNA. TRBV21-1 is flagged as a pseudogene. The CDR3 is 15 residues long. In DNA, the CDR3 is TGTGCCAGCAGCAACTGGACTAGCGGGAGCAATGAGCAGTTCTTC. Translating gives CASSNWTSGSNEQFF.

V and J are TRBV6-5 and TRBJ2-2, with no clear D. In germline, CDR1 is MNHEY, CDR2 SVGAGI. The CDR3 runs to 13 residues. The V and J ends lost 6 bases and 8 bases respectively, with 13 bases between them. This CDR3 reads CASRHDLPGELFF. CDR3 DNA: TGTGCCAGCAGACACGACTTGCCAGGGGAGCTGTTTTTT.